Listed here are 30 T cell receptor beta chains from one sample, sequenced in a study of blood T cell repertoires in COVID-19. Measured with immunoSEQ multiplex PCR; TCRdb has only the in-frame clones, and not every one. The table has about 76,000 clones, approximately 85% seen once. The source material was peripheral blood. The receptors derive from a man between 60 and 75 years old with COVID-19, enrolled during active disease.

The chain recombines TRBV2 with TRBJ1-5, with TRBD1 as a possible D gene (5 bases). V lost 7 bases and J lost 7, with 14 bases in between. CDR3 length equals 13 residues. Germline CDR1 reads SNHLY; CDR2 reads FYNNEI. This chain's CDR3 is CASKVQAGQPQHF. DNA for the CDR3: TGTGCCAGCAAGGTACAGGCTGGGCAGCCCCAGCATTTT.

The chain uses TRBV12-3 or TRBV12-4 and TRBJ2-7, with 11 bases lining up with TRBD2. This CDR3 is built from 11 residues. The CDR3 coding sequence is TGTGCTAGCGGGGGGGCATACGAGCAGTACTTC. It codes for CASGGAYEQYF.

The chain links TRBV5-4 to TRBJ2-5; a possible D gene is TRBD1 (7 bases). Trimming removed 3 bases at V and 4 bases at J, with 19 bases between. This CDR3 has 16 residues. Germline V gene data show CDR1 as SGHNT and CDR2 as YYREEE (reference sequence). The CDR3 spells CASSSPTGEVIETQYF. CDR3 nucleotides: TGTGCCAGCAGCTCACCCACAGGGGAGGTCATAGAGACCCAGTACTTC.

The chain joins TRBV6-5 to TRBJ1-1; D possibly corresponds to TRBD1 (5 bases). The CDR3 has 12 amino acids. Per the germline V gene, CDR1 is MNHEY and CDR2 is SVGAGI. V was cut by 6 bases and J by 5 bases, with 10 bases left in between. CDR3 in amino acids: CASRQGRTEAFF. The CDR3 DNA sequence: TGTGCCAGCAGGCAGGGTCGGACTGAAGCTTTCTTT.

V is TRBV9 and J is TRBJ1-3, with D possibly TRBD1 on 6 matching bases. V was pared by 2 bases and J by 8 bases, with 11 bases between. From germline, CDR1 is SGDLS and CDR2 YYNGEE. The length of the CDR3 is 13 residues. CDR3 amino acids: CASSVLQGDTIYF. The CDR3 DNA sequence: TGTGCCAGCAGCGTGCTACAGGGCGACACCATATATTTT.

J is TRBJ2-7 and V is TRBV11-3; 9 bases map to TRBD1. With V trimmed by 4 bases and J by 3 bases, 7 bases remained unmatched. CDR1 and CDR2 (germline): SGHNT, YENEEA. This CDR3 is 15 amino acids long. The CDR3 sequence is CASSSSGQGSYEQYF. The CDR3 DNA follows: TGTGCCAGCAGCTCTTCGGGACAGGGAAGCTACGAGCAGTACTTC.

The chain employs TRBV5-1 and TRBJ2-5; 12 bases agree with TRBD2. V shed 4 bases and J 0 bases; nucleotides not matched to a gene: 4. The CDR3 totals 16 residues. Germline V CDR1 and CDR2: SGHRS, YFSETQ. The CDR3 DNA reads TGCGCCAGCAGCACCCGACTAGCGGGGGACCAAGAGACCCAGTACTTC. Translation gives CASSTRLAGDQETQYF.

V is TRBV2 and J is TRBJ2-2, with D hard to call. Germline lookup yields CDR1 SNHLY and CDR2 FYNNEI. Trimming removed 6 bases at V and 5 bases at J, with 7 bases between. This CDR3 comprises 12 residues. The CDR3 region is CASRASTGELFF. The CDR3 nucleotides read TGTGCCAGCAGAGCTAGTACCGGGGAGCTGTTTTTT.

The rearrangement uses TRBV30 and TRBJ2-1; 8 bases are shared with TRBD2. The CDR3 consists of 15 residues. The trim removed 0 bases at V and 8 bases at J, leaving 9 bases unmatched. CDR1 GTSNPN and CDR2 SVGIG come from the germline V gene (reference sequence). This CDR3 reads CAWSVSRTSRYEQFF. As DNA, the CDR3 is TGTGCCTGGAGTGTAAGCAGGACTAGCCGGTATGAGCAGTTCTTC.

The count of this clone is one. J is TRBJ2-2 and V is TRBV7-2; 11 bases map to TRBD2. The CDR3 spans 14 residues. Germline assignment: CDR1 SGHTA and CDR2 FQGNSA. J lost 4 bases, V lost 8 bases, and 3 bases had no gene match. The CDR3 DNA reads TGTGCCAGCCGTCTAGCGGGGGGCACCGGGGAGCTGTTTTTT. This gives the protein CASRLAGGTGELFF.

The J gene is TRBJ1-2, the V gene TRBV28; TRBD1 might be the D (6 bases). Germline CDR1 is MDHEN and CDR2 is SYDVKM. The CDR3 is 15 amino acids. V gave up 6 bases and J gave up 5 bases, with 19 bases separating them. CDR3 region: CASSSRAGAGYGYTF. As DNA, the CDR3 is TGTGCCAGCAGCTCAAGGGCGGGGGCAGGGTATGGCTACACCTTC.

This chain links TRBV5-4 with TRBJ2-1; D gene uncertain. Between the trimmed V and J ends, which lost 1 base and 2 bases, there was a span of 13 bases. In germline, CDR1 is SGHNT, CDR2 YYREEE (reference sequence). This CDR3 region has 16 residues. In nucleotides, the CDR3 is TGTGCCAGCAGCTTGCGCCAGCGTGGAACCTACAATGAGCAGTTCTTC. Protein product: CASSLRQRGTYNEQFF.

This clone has only one observation. V is TRBV4-2 and J is TRBJ2-7; D remains ambiguous. Germline-derived CDR1 and CDR2 are LGHNA and YNFKEQ. Between the trimmed V and J ends, which lost 1 base and 1 base, there was a span of 14 bases. The CDR3 totals 16 residues. CDR3 amino acids: CASSQVTAGGSYEQYF. The CDR3 nucleotides are TGTGCCAGCAGCCAAGTAACGGCAGGTGGATCCTACGAGCAGTACTTC.

This clone showed up just a few times. The chain employs TRBV2 and TRBJ2-2; 7 nucleotides match TRBD1. Germline V CDR1 and CDR2: SNHLY, FYNNEI. The CDR3 totals 14 residues. With 6 bases clipped from V and 8 bases from J, the junction kept 9 bases outside the gene matches. CDR3 protein: CASRPRQGRGELFF. CDR3 sequence (DNA): TGTGCCAGCAGACCCCGACAGGGTCGAGGGGAGCTGTTTTTT. The whole variable domain, filled in from reference TRBV2 and TRBJ2-2, reads EPEVTQTPSHQVTQMGQEVILRCVPISNHLYFYWYRQILGQKVEFLVSFYNNEISEKSEIFDDQFSVERPDGSNFTLKIRSTKLEDSAMYFCASRPRQGRGELFFGEGSRLTVL.

The gene calls are TRBV18 and TRBJ2-7; TRBD1 matches at 7 bases. Looked up from germline, CDR1 is KGHSH and CDR2 is LQKENI. V shed 3 bases, J shed 3 bases, and the junction held 8 bases outside the gene matches. The CDR3 runs to 15 residues. The DNA of the CDR3 is TGTGCCAGCTCACCCGGCCCGGGACAGCACTACGAGCAGTACTTC. Translating gives CASSPGPGQHYEQYF.

The CDR3 sequence: CASSSPAGGNEKLFF. The CDR3 coding sequence is TGTGCCAGCAGTTCCCCCGCAGGGGGTAATGAAAAACTGTTTTTT. The genes are TRBV27 and TRBJ1-4; TRBD1 aligns across 7 bases. V was pared by 4 bases and J by 4 bases, with 6 bases of the junction left unmatched. From germline, CDR1 is MNHEY and CDR2 SMNVEV (reference sequence). The CDR3 length is 15 residues.

Concerning this clone itself: Other DNA sequences of this sample code for an identical CDR3. V usage is TRBV29-1 and J usage is TRBJ1-5; 7 positions match TRBD1. From germline, CDR1 is SQVTM and CDR2 ANQGSEA. With 4 bases clipped from V and 0 bases from J, the junction kept 3 bases outside the gene matches. This CDR3 spans 14 amino acids. CDR3: CSVVGTDSNQPQHF. CDR3 DNA: TGCAGCGTTGTTGGGACAGATAGCAATCAGCCCCAGCATTTT.

Worth noting for this clone: In the same sample, other DNA sequences code for this CDR3. This chain links TRBV5-1 with TRBJ1-2; 7 bases are a match to TRBD1. Trimming removed 4 bases from V and 2 bases from J; junction bases left unmatched: 5. This CDR3 region has 14 residues. From germline, CDR1 is SGHRS and CDR2 YFSETQ. The CDR3 loop is CASSLGTANYGYTF. CDR3 DNA sequence: TGCGCCAGCAGCCTGGGGACAGCCAACTATGGCTACACCTTC.

The V call is TRBV30, the J call TRBJ1-5; D is possibly TRBD1 (6 bases). The CDR3 contains 15 residues. Trimming cost V 7 bases and J 0 bases, with 16 bases left between them. CDR1 GTSNPN and CDR2 SVGIG come from the germline V gene (reference sequence). CDR3 in DNA: TGTGCCTTCCAGACTGGGACAAGTAGCAATCAGCCCCAGCATTTT. Amino acid sequence: CAFQTGTSSNQPQHF.

This rearrangement joins TRBV9 to TRBJ2-2; D is uncertain. Germline V gene lookup returns CDR1 SGDLS and CDR2 YYNGEE. CDR3 length: 15 residues. With 2 bases removed from V and 2 bases from J, the gap between germline ends came to 10 bases. In DNA, the CDR3 is TGTGCCAGCAGCGTTGATCCACTAAACACCGGGGAGCTGTTTTTT. Translated, it gives CASSVDPLNTGELFF.

DNA of the CDR3: TGTGCCTGGCAAAAAGGGACAGGGACTTCACCCCTCCACTTT. Encoded protein: CAWQKGTGTSPLHF. V usage is TRBV30 and J usage is TRBJ1-6, with 9 nucleotides matching TRBD1. Per the germline V gene, CDR1 is GTSNPN and CDR2 is SVGIG (reference sequence). The trim removed 5 bases at V and 9 bases at J, leaving 8 bases unmatched. This CDR3 comprises 14 residues.

The rearrangement joins TRBV5-1 to TRBJ2-2; D ambiguous. The V and J ends lost 0 bases and 1 base respectively, with 10 bases between them. The CDR3 covers 16 residues. CDR1 is SGHRS and CDR2 is YFSETQ in the germline V gene. The CDR3 region is CASSLEVAENTGELFF. The CDR3 DNA sequence: TGCGCCAGCAGCTTGGAAGTGGCAGAGAACACCGGGGAGCTGTTTTTT. The variable domain in full, completed from reference TRBV5-1 and TRBJ2-2, reads KAGVTQTPRYLIKTRGQQVTLSCSPISGHRSVSWYQQTPGQGLQFLFEYFSETQRNKGNFPGRFSGRQFSNSRSEMNVSTLELGDSALYLCASSLEVAENTGELFFGEGSRLTVL.

The chain recombines TRBV9 with TRBJ2-2; TRBD2 matches 15 bases. Germline V gene lookup returns CDR1 SGDLS and CDR2 YYNGEE. The length of the CDR3 is 16 residues. J was trimmed by 6 bases and V by 4 bases; bases with no gene match: 4. The CDR3 here is CASSPGLAGGAGELFF. The CDR3 DNA is TGTGCCAGCAGCCCAGGACTAGCGGGAGGGGCCGGGGAGCTGTTTTTT. Together with reference TRBV9 and TRBJ2-2, the CDR3 gives the full variable domain: DSGVTQTPKHLITATGQRVTLRCSPRSGDLSVYWYQQSLDQGLQFLIQYYNGEERAKGNILERFSAQQFPDLHSELNLSSLELGDSALYFCASSPGLAGGAGELFFGEGSRLTVL.

This clone was recorded only once. The rearrangement links TRBV25-1 to TRBJ1-6, with TRBD1 matching 7 bases. From germline, CDR1 is MGHDK and CDR2 SYGVNS. The CDR3 is 11 amino acids. V shed 3 bases and J 15 bases; nucleotides not matched to a gene: 2. The CDR3 loop reads CASSEGQNLHF. Written as DNA, the CDR3 is TGTGCCAGCAGTGAGGGACAGAACCTCCACTTT. Filled out from reference TRBV25-1 and TRBJ1-6, the complete variable domain reads EADIYQTPRYLVIGTGKKITLECSQTMGHDKMYWYQQDPGMELHLIHYSYGVNSTEKGDLSSESTVSRIRTEHFPLTLESARPSHTSQYLCASSEGQNLHFGNGTRLTVT.

The CDR3, as DNA: TGCGCCAGCAGCCAAGTTCCTAAGATGGGGGCGGGTTATTACAATGAGCAGTTCTTC. Translated: CASSQVPKMGAGYYNEQFF. The chain employs TRBV4-1 and TRBJ2-1, with a tentative D call TRBD1 (6 bases). Deletions cut 1 base from V and 4 bases from J, with 23 bases between. Germline CDR1 and CDR2: MGHRA and YSYEKL. This CDR3 spans 19 amino acids.

This clone showed up just a few times. The CDR3 DNA follows: TGTGCCAGCAGCCCTAGTCAAACCCATGAAGCTTTCTTT. Amino acid sequence: CASSPSQTHEAFF. This chain links TRBV7-3 with TRBJ1-1; the D is unclear. The V and J ends lost 5 bases and 7 bases respectively, with 14 bases between them. The CDR3 extends over 13 amino acids. Germline V gene data show CDR1 as SGHTA and CDR2 as FQGTGA.

This chain uses TRBV2 with TRBJ1-6; D gene unclear. Germline CDR1 SNHLY, CDR2 FYNNEI. The CDR3 is made up of 11 amino acids. V was clipped by 0 bases and J by 16 bases, with 7 bases between them. CDR3 nucleotides: TGTGCCAGCAGTGAAGCAATATTACTCCACTTT. Encoded protein: CASSEAILLHF.

The chain carries TRBV6-5 and TRBJ1-2, with D perhaps TRBD1 (5 bases). This CDR3 comprises 15 residues. Trimming took 2 bases from V and 4 from J, leaving 14 bases between them. Germline CDR1 MNHEY, CDR2 SVGAGI. CDR3 nucleotide sequence: TGTGCCAGCAGTTACGGGCAGGGTTCCATCTATGGCTACACCTTC. This codes for CASSYGQGSIYGYTF.

The chain has TRBV3-1 (or the pseudogene TRBV3-2) and TRBJ1-1; D possibly corresponds to TRBD1 (5 bases). Looked up from germline, CDR1 is LGHDT and CDR2 is YNNKEL (reference sequence). Trimming removed 4 bases at V and 4 bases at J, with 10 bases between. This CDR3 contains 13 residues. CDR3 DNA: TGTGCCAGCAGCCTTACGGGGGGCACTGAAGCTTTCTTT. Protein product: CASSLTGGTEAFF.

The V call is TRBV10-3, the J call TRBJ2-3; 8 bases line up with TRBD2. Trimming removed 6 bases from V and 3 bases from J; junction bases left unmatched: 11. Germline CDR1 reads ENHRY; CDR2 reads SYGVKD. The CDR3 runs to 16 residues. CDR3 in DNA: TGTGCCATCAGGGATTTAGCGGGGCTGGGTACAGATACGCAGTATTTT. Translating it yields CAIRDLAGLGTDTQYF.